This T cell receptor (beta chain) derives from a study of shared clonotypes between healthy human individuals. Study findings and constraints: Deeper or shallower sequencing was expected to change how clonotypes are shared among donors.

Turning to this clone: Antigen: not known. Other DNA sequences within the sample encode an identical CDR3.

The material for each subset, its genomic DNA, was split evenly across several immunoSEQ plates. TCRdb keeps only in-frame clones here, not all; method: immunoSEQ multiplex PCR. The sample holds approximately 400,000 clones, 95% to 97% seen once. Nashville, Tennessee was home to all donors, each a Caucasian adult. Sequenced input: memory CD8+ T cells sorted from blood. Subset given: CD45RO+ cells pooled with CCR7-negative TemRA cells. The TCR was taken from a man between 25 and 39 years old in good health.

The CDR3 loop is CASSLGLANEQFF. CDR3 coding DNA: TGCGCCAGCAGCTTGGGACTAGCTAATGAGCAGTTCTTC. The V and J genes are TRBV5-1 and TRBJ2-1, with TRBD2 identical over 7 bases. CDR1 SGHRS and CDR2 YFSETQ come from the germline V gene. This CDR3 contains 13 residues. V lost 0 bases to trimming and J lost 7 bases; unmatched junction nucleotides: 1.